The 19 T cell receptor beta chains below were found in one sample sequenced in a study of T cells in Graves' hyperthyroidism and ophthalmopathy. RNA transcripts served as the template for amplifying TCR beta CDR3 regions. The HTBI primer set was used in a first-round RT-PCR of the TCR CDR3. TCRdb redid the calling of the multiplex PCR reads with MiXCR, one entry per CDR3 protein. This repertoire shows over 500,000 distinct CDR3 sequences, about 15% found once; its top ten account for roughly 13%. The sequencing input was blood. These receptors were collected from a woman in her thirties or forties with Graves' hyperthyroidism.

This clonotype has more than one count but fewer than ten. The chain combines TRBV15 with TRBJ2-1, with 13 nucleotides matching TRBD2. The CDR3 covers 15 residues. V dropped 1 base and J dropped 6; count of bases not matched to a gene: 0. Germline V gene sequence: CDR1 LNHNV, CDR2 YYDKDF (reference sequence). This chain's CDR3 is CATSRGTSGSNEQFF. The CDR3 coding sequence is TGTGCCACCAGCAGAGGGACTAGCGGGAGCAATGAGCAGTTCTTC.

This clonotype came up a few times. The chain uses TRBV20-1 and TRBJ2-3, with 7 bases matching TRBD2. Germline V CDR1 and CDR2: DFQATT, SNEGSKA (reference sequence). V lost 3 bases, J lost 0 bases, and 12 bases stayed unmatched. CDR3 length equals 17 residues. The DNA of the CDR3 is TGCAGTGCTAGTTCGGCTAGCGGACGGGTTAGCACAGATACGCAGTATTTT. It translates to CSASSASGRVSTDTQYF.

This clonotype was recorded at least ten times. This chain uses TRBV9 with TRBJ1-1; no clear D. The CDR3 sequence is 14 residues long. In germline, CDR1 is SGDLS, CDR2 YYNGEE. V lost 4 bases and J lost 0, with 10 bases in between. The CDR3 nucleotides read TGTGCCAGCAGCTTCCAGGCCCTGAACACTGAAGCTTTCTTT. Protein product: CASSFQALNTEAFF.

This clonotype was detected only a few times. V gene TRBV10-3 combines with J gene TRBJ2-3; 16 bases are shared with TRBD2. Unmatched junction bases numbered 3, after V lost 7 bases and J lost 2 bases. The CDR3 extends over 16 amino acids. Germline V gene lookup returns CDR1 ENHRY and CDR2 SYGVKD. CDR3 in amino acids: CAITGTSGRDTDTQYF. DNA of the CDR3: TGTGCCATCACCGGGACTAGCGGGAGGGACACAGATACGCAGTATTTT.

At least ten counts were recorded for this clonotype. The chain joins TRBV5-1 to TRBJ2-1; 10 nucleotides line up with TRBD2. Germline V gene data show CDR1 as SGHRS and CDR2 as YFSETQ. The ends lost 1 base at V and 0 bases at J; junction bases unmatched: 10. CDR3 length equals 19 residues. Here the CDR3 DNA reads TGCGCCAGCAGCTTGACTAGCGGGACTCGCGGAATCTCCTACAATGAGCAGTTCTTC. It yields the protein CASSLTSGTRGISYNEQFF.

This clonotype was counted a few times. The chain employs TRBV7-3 and TRBJ2-1; 8 nucleotides align to TRBD2. The V segment lost 0 bases and the J segment 1 base; nucleotides outside the gene matches: 2. CDR3 length: 16 residues. Germline CDR1 reads SGHTA; CDR2 reads FQGTGA. The CDR3 protein is CASSLTSGTSYNEQFF. In DNA, the CDR3 is TGTGCCAGCAGCTTAACTAGCGGGACTTCCTACAATGAGCAGTTCTTC.

In its sample, this clonotype was seen many times. The chain combines TRBV4-1 with TRBJ2-5, with unresolved D. In germline, CDR1 is MGHRA, CDR2 YSYEKL. The germline V and J ends were trimmed by 0 bases and 1 base, with 6 bases remaining between them. The CDR3 runs to 14 residues. This chain's CDR3 is CASSQDSLQETQYF. CDR3 bases: TGCGCCAGCAGCCAAGACTCGCTCCAAGAGACCCAGTACTTC.

This clonotype was seen at least ten times. The chain carries TRBV5-1 and TRBJ2-5; a weak D match, TRBD2 (6 bases). The CDR3 length is 14 residues. The germline V and J ends were trimmed by 2 bases and 5 bases, with 13 bases remaining between them. Germline V CDR1 and CDR2: SGHRS, YFSETQ. This CDR3 is CASSLNAGRETQYF. CDR3 in DNA: TGCGCCAGCAGCTTAAATGCGGGGCGGGAGACCCAGTACTTC.

The V call is TRBV7-2, the J call TRBJ2-1, with TRBD1 matching 9 bases. The germline gives CDR1 SGHTA, CDR2 FQGNSA. The V segment lost 1 base and the J segment 6 bases; nucleotides outside the gene matches: 7. CDR3 length: 16 amino acids. CDR3 nucleotide sequence: TGTGCCAGCAGCTTAGTAGGGACAGGGAAACCCAATGAGCAGTTCTTC. Translated: CASSLVGTGKPNEQFF. Together with reference TRBV7-2 and TRBJ2-1, the CDR3 gives the full variable domain: GAGVSQSPSNKVTEKGKDVELRCDPISGHTALYWYRQSLGQGLEFLIYFQGNSAPDKSGLPSDRFSAERTGGSVSTLTIQRTQQEDSAVYLCASSLVGTGKPNEQFFGPGTRLTVL.

Concerning this clonotype: The CDR3 ends on some other residue instead of the conserved phenylalanine or tryptophan, so this is likely a read error. The chain recombines TRBV5-1 with TRBJ1-1; 7 positions agree with TRBD1. This CDR3 spans 14 amino acids. Germline loops: CDR1 SGHRS, CDR2 YFSETQ. The V and J ends lost 0 bases and 5 bases, in that order; junction bases with no gene match: 4. CDR3 protein: CASSLDRGRTEAFL. The CDR3 DNA follows: TGCGCCAGCAGCTTGGACAGGGGTAGGACTGAAGCTTTCCTT.

This clonotype was observed many times. The gene calls are TRBV9 and TRBJ1-2; TRBD1 matches 7 bases. Germline V gene lookup returns CDR1 SGDLS and CDR2 YYNGEE. Trimming cost V 3 bases and J 3 bases; bases outside gene matches: 11. The CDR3 loop spans 16 amino acids. CDR3 loop: CASSEGGLGADYGYTF. As DNA, the CDR3 is TGTGCCAGCAGCGAAGGGGGCCTGGGGGCAGACTATGGCTACACCTTC.

The chain has TRBV25-1 and TRBJ2-7, with 7 bases matching TRBD1. From germline, CDR1 is MGHDK and CDR2 SYGVNS. This CDR3 spans 14 amino acids. Trimming took 4 bases from V and 2 from J; bases not matched to a gene: 5. CDR3 nucleotides: TGTGCCAGCAGTGCTTGGGACAGAACCTACGAGCAGTACTTC. It is translated as CASSAWDRTYEQYF.

This clonotype was counted many times. The chain couples TRBV27 to TRBJ2-7, with D uncertain. Germline V lookup: CDR1 MNHEY, CDR2 SMNVEV (reference sequence). The CDR3 is 12 residues long. V was shortened by 7 bases and J by 3 bases, with 10 bases between the two germline ends. The CDR3 sequence: CASTSTNYEQYF. The CDR3 DNA sequence: TGTGCCAGCACTTCCACCAACTACGAGCAGTACTTC.

This clonotype showed up many times. This chain connects TRBV30 to TRBJ1-4, with D perhaps TRBD1 (5 bases). V lost 1 base, J lost 8 bases, and 14 bases lay in between. Per the germline V gene, CDR1 is GTSNPN and CDR2 is SVGIG (reference sequence). CDR3 length: 14 amino acids. The CDR3 loop reads CAWSGGADAEKLFF. The CDR3 coding sequence is TGTGCCTGGAGTGGAGGGGCAGATGCCGAAAAACTGTTTTTT.

This clonotype was observed many times. This CDR3 is CASSLASGSRNEQFF. For the CDR3, the DNA is TGCGCCAGCAGCTTGGCTAGCGGGAGCCGCAATGAGCAGTTCTTC. The chain employs TRBV5-1 and TRBJ2-1; TRBD2 matches at 10 bases. This CDR3 is 15 amino acids long. J lost 6 bases, V lost 0 bases, and 3 bases had no gene match. The germline gives CDR1 SGHRS, CDR2 YFSETQ.

In this sample, this clonotype turned up many times. The V and J genes are TRBV7-2 and TRBJ2-7; TRBD2 agrees at 16 bases. Germline V lookup: CDR1 SGHTA, CDR2 FQGNSA. The CDR3 is made up of 17 amino acids. Trimming removed 5 bases from V and 4 bases from J; junction bases left unmatched: 8. CDR3 coding DNA: TGTGCCAGCAGCCCGGGACTAGCGGGAGGGCCTAAATACGAGCAGTACTTC. It codes for CASSPGLAGGPKYEQYF.

The gene calls are TRBV6-1 and TRBJ1-5, with TRBD1 matching over 7 bases. Trimming at V came to 6 bases and at J to 4 bases, leaving 15 bases not matched to a gene. The CDR3 sequence is 17 residues long. Germline V CDR1 and CDR2: MNHNS, SASEGT. The CDR3 DNA is TGTGCCAGCAGCCAACCCAGCGAAGGGGGCCGGAATCAGCCCCAGCATTTT. Amino acid sequence: CASSQPSEGGRNQPQHF.

This clonotype showed up just a few times. The chain is built from TRBV11-1 and TRBJ2-5; no reliable D call. Trimming cost V 1 base and J 4 bases, with 10 bases left between them. Per germline, CDR1 SGHAT and CDR2 FQDESV (reference sequence). This CDR3 has 14 amino acids. DNA for the CDR3: TGTGCCAGCAGCTTAGACCCGGGTAGAGAGACCCAGTACTTC. It encodes CASSLDPGRETQYF. Complete variable domain (other parts from reference TRBV11-1 and TRBJ2-5): EAEVAQSPRYKITEKSQAVAFWCDPISGHATLYWYRQILGQGPELLVQFQDESVVDDSQLPKDRFSAERLKGVDSTLKIQPAELGDSAMYLCASSLDPGRETQYFGPGTRLLVL.

Many counts were recorded for this clonotype. The chain is built from TRBV29-1 and TRBJ2-2, with 8 nucleotides matching TRBD2. The CDR3 has 15 amino acids. CDR1 and CDR2 from the germline V gene are SQVTM and ANQGSEA. J was trimmed by 1 base and V by 6 bases; bases with no gene match: 7. The CDR3 here is CSVQRGTRNTGELFF. CDR3 DNA: TGCAGCGTCCAAAGGGGGACTAGGAACACCGGGGAGCTGTTTTTT.